These 17 T cell receptor beta chains were sequenced from one sample in a study of T cell responses to AZD1222 COVID-19 vaccine. The protocol was immunoSEQ multiplex PCR, while the TCRdb copy is restricted to in-frame clones and leaves out a portion. The sample holds 120,000 or so clones, roughly 91% seen once. This specimen was peripheral blood, taken on day 0 of AZD1222 vaccination. The receptors come from an adult in good health.

The chain uses TRBV14 and TRBJ2-1; perhaps TRBD1 as D (6 bases). V lost 4 bases and J lost 7, with 23 bases in between. The CDR3 totals 17 residues. Germline loops: CDR1 SGHDN, CDR2 FVKESK. For the CDR3, the DNA is TGTGCCAGCAGCCCAAAAAGCCGGGACAACCAGAGGAATGAGCAGTTCTTC. The encoded protein is CASSPKSRDNQRNEQFF.

This clone appeared a few times. V gene TRBV10-3 combines with J gene TRBJ2-7; possibly TRBD2 for D (6 bases). Per germline, CDR1 ENHRY and CDR2 SYGVKD. The V and J ends lost 0 bases and 6 bases respectively, with 9 bases between them. This CDR3 is 13 amino acids long. CDR3: CAISESLALEQYF. CDR3 sequence (DNA): TGTGCCATCAGTGAGTCCCTAGCGCTCGAGCAGTACTTC.

V and J are TRBV19 and TRBJ1-6, with 7 bases aligning to TRBD1. J was trimmed by 7 bases and V by 3 bases; bases with no gene match: 9. This CDR3 is built from 16 residues. Germline CDR1 reads LNHDA; CDR2 reads SQIVND (reference sequence). This chain's CDR3 is CASSMAPGGGNSPLHF. The CDR3 nucleotides are TGTGCCAGTAGTATGGCCCCAGGGGGAGGAAATTCACCCCTCCACTTT.

The chain carries TRBV19 and TRBJ2-7, with D perhaps matching TRBD1 (5 bases). V was cut by 3 bases and J by 5 bases, with 8 bases left in between. The length of the CDR3 is 12 residues. CDR1 and CDR2 (germline): LNHDA, SQIVND (reference sequence). As DNA, the CDR3 is TGTGCCAGTAGTATCCAAGGGGACGAGCAGTACTTC. This codes for CASSIQGDEQYF.

CDR3 DNA: TGTGCCAGCAGCTTATCCAGCGGGGGCTACGAGCAGTACTTC. It yields the protein CASSLSSGGYEQYF. The chain recombines TRBV7-2 with TRBJ2-7, with 8 positions matching TRBD2. V shed 2 bases and J 3 bases; nucleotides not matched to a gene: 3. Germline CDR1 reads SGHTA; CDR2 reads FQGNSA. The CDR3 sequence is 14 residues long.

The chain has TRBV6-5 and TRBJ2-6; 8 bases fit TRBD1. The CDR3 contains 16 residues. The germline CDR1 and CDR2 sequences are MNHEY and SVGAGI. The ends lost 2 bases at V and 0 bases at J; junction bases unmatched: 0. CDR3 amino acids: CASSYTGGSGANVLTF. CDR3 coding DNA: TGTGCCAGCAGTTACACAGGGGGCTCTGGGGCCAACGTCCTGACTTTC.

This clone was counted only a few times. V usage is TRBV5-4 and J usage is TRBJ2-7; possibly TRBD2 for D (7 bases). The CDR3 sequence is 15 residues long. Germline V gene lookup returns CDR1 SGHNT and CDR2 YYREEE (reference sequence). Between the trimmed V and J ends, which lost 0 bases and 3 bases, there was a span of 13 bases. The CDR3 DNA follows: TGTGCCAGCAGCTTGGGGCGGGGGCCAGGCTACGAGCAGTACTTC. This sequence encodes CASSLGRGPGYEQYF. Variable domain in full (rest from reference TRBV5-4 and TRBJ2-7): ETGVTQSPTHLIKTRGQQVTLRCSSQSGHNTVSWYQQALGQGPQFIFQYYREEENGRGNFPPRFSGLQFPNYSSELNVNALELDDSALYLCASSLGRGPGYEQYFGPGTRLTVT.

The CDR3 loop reads CASSLNHPGASNQPQHF. The DNA for the CDR3 is TGTGCCAGCAGCCTAAACCACCCGGGGGCAAGCAATCAGCCCCAGCATTTT. This sequence joins TRBV7-8 and TRBJ1-5, with a possible D match to TRBD1 (6 bases). The CDR3 consists of 17 residues. Germline loops: CDR1 SGHVS, CDR2 FQNEAQ. Trimming stripped 5 bases from V and 1 base from J, with 18 bases between.

The rearrangement joins TRBV14 to TRBJ2-2; 12 nucleotides line up with TRBD2. After removal of 2 bases from V and 8 bases from J, the junction contained 9 bases not matched to a gene. Germline assignment: CDR1 SGHDN and CDR2 FVKESK. The CDR3 totals 17 residues. The CDR3 reads CASSQPGLAGRAGELFF. CDR3 DNA sequence: TGTGCCAGCAGCCAACCGGGACTAGCGGGCCGGGCGGGGGAGCTGTTTTTT. The complete variable domain, with remaining parts taken from reference TRBV14 and TRBJ2-2, reads EAGVTQFPSHSVIEKGQTVTLRCDPISGHDNLYWYRRVMGKEIKFLLHFVKESKQDESGMPNNRFLAERTGGTYSTLKVQPAELEDSGVYFCASSQPGLAGRAGELFFGEGSRLTVL.

The J gene is TRBJ2-2, the V gene TRBV5-4, with 7 bases lining up with TRBD2. The CDR3 has 17 amino acids. Per the germline V gene, CDR1 is SGHNT and CDR2 is YYREEE (reference sequence). The V segment lost 0 bases and the J segment 4 bases; nucleotides outside the gene matches: 9. The CDR3 DNA reads TGTGCCAGCAGCTTGGAAAGGGGAGGGGCGAGCACCGGGGAGCTGTTTTTT. This codes for CASSLERGGASTGELFF.

The CDR3 region is CATPDVGPTGSCQETQYF. CDR3 DNA sequence: TGTGCCACACCAGATGTGGGGCCAACAGGATCATGTCAAGAGACCCAGTACTTC. This chain links TRBV6-9 with TRBJ2-5; a weak D match, TRBD1 (5 bases). Trimming pared 10 bases from V and 2 bases from J, leaving 29 bases between. The CDR3 length is 18 residues. Germline V lookup: CDR1 MNHGY, CDR2 SVAAGI.

V and J are TRBV30 and TRBJ2-7; 8 bases are a match to TRBD1. Germline V gives CDR1 GTSNPN, CDR2 SVGIG (reference sequence). With 3 bases clipped from V and 5 bases from J, the junction kept 15 bases outside the gene matches. CDR3 length equals 16 residues. The CDR3 reads CAWSPRGGQGFHEQYF. Written as DNA, the CDR3 is TGTGCCTGGAGCCCAAGGGGAGGACAGGGTTTCCACGAGCAGTACTTC.

This chain uses TRBV11-2 with TRBJ2-1; D uncertain. Germline V gene data show CDR1 as SGHAT and CDR2 as FQNNGV. V dropped 5 bases and J dropped 7 bases, with 9 bases sitting between them. This CDR3 contains 12 residues. The CDR3: CASSRWTNEQFF. CDR3 bases: TGTGCCAGCAGCCGATGGACGAATGAGCAGTTCTTC.

The chain links TRBV14 to TRBJ2-7, with 8 bases aligning to TRBD1. Germline CDR1 SGHDN, CDR2 FVKESK. There are 13 residues in the CDR3. Trimming removed 4 bases from V and 7 bases from J; junction bases left unmatched: 6. The CDR3, as DNA: TGTGCCAGCAGCCTGGTCAGGGGGCAAGAGCAGTACTTC. It translates to CASSLVRGQEQYF.

This sequence joins TRBV28 and TRBJ2-5, with 8 bases matching TRBD1. This CDR3 spans 14 amino acids. Germline V gene sequence: CDR1 MDHEN, CDR2 SYDVKM. With V trimmed by 5 bases and J by 2 bases, 4 bases remained unmatched. CDR3 in DNA: TGTGCCAGCAGTCTCCAGGGGGCACAAGAGACCCAGTACTTC. It is translated as CASSLQGAQETQYF. The whole variable domain, remainder taken from reference TRBV28 and TRBJ2-5, is DVKVTQSSRYLVKRTGEKVFLECVQDMDHENMFWYRQDPGLGLRLIYFSYDVKMKEKGDIPEGYSVSREKKERFSLILESASTNQTSMYLCASSLQGAQETQYFGPGTRLLVL.

The chain carries TRBV4-2 and TRBJ2-5, with 10 bases that match TRBD1. Losses at the gene ends were 6 bases for V and 4 bases for J; bases not matched to a gene: 8. The germline V gene encodes CDR1 LGHNA and CDR2 YNFKEQ. The CDR3 has 15 residues. CDR3 coding DNA: TGTGCCAGCAGTTACGACAGGGGGCGATTAGAGACCCAGTACTTC. It is translated as CASSYDRGRLETQYF.

This rearrangement joins TRBV5-5 to TRBJ1-1; unclear D gene. Germline assignment: CDR1 SGHKS and CDR2 YYEKEE (reference sequence). This CDR3 is 13 amino acids long. Deletions cut 5 bases from V and 0 bases from J, with 8 bases between. The DNA for the CDR3 is TGTGCCAGCAGAAGTTGGATGAACACTGAAGCTTTCTTT. As protein: CASRSWMNTEAFF. Supplemented by reference TRBV5-5 and TRBJ1-1, the full variable domain reads DAGVTQSPTHLIKTRGQQVTLRCSPISGHKSVSWYQQVLGQGPQFIFQYYEKEERGRGNFPDRFSARQFPNYSSELNVNALLLGDSALYLCASRSWMNTEAFFGQGTRLTVV.